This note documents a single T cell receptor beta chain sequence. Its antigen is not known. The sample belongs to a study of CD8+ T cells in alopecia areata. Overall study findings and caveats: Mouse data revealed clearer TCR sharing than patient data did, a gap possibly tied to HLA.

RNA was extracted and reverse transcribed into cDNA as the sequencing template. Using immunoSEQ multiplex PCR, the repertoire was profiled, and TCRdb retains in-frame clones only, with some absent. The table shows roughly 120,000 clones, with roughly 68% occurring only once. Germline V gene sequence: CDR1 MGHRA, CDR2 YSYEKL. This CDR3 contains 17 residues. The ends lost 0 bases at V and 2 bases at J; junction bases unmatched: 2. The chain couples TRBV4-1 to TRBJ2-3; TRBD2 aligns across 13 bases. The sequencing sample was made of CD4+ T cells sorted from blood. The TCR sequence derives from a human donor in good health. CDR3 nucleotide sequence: TGCGCCAGCAGCCAAGAAGGGACTAGCGGGGTCACAGATACGCAGTATTTT. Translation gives CASSQEGTSGVTDTQYF.